This T cell receptor beta chain is drawn from a study of T cell responses to AZD1222 COVID-19 vaccine. The study, taken as a whole, reports: Sampled repertoires all dated from after the peak T cell response. Breadth and depth of Spike-specific TCRs rose after two AZD1222 doses.

A note on this clone: Its target is not known.

Using immunoSEQ multiplex PCR, the repertoire was profiled, and TCRdb retains in-frame clones only, with some absent. The sample gives about 99,000 clones, around 90% of which show up once; 4.5% to 5.5% is in the top ten. This TCR was recovered from an adult in good health. The sample here was peripheral blood, taken on day 0 of AZD1222 vaccination.

The CDR3 reads CASSTGTQETQYF. As DNA, the CDR3 is TGTGCCAGCTCAACCGGGACCCAAGAGACCCAGTACTTC. The chain is built from TRBV18 and TRBJ2-5, with D perhaps assigned TRBD1 or TRBD2 (5 bases each). Germline lookup yields CDR1 KGHSH and CDR2 LQKENI. V lost 5 bases, J lost 1 base, and 8 bases lay in between. This CDR3 has 13 amino acids.